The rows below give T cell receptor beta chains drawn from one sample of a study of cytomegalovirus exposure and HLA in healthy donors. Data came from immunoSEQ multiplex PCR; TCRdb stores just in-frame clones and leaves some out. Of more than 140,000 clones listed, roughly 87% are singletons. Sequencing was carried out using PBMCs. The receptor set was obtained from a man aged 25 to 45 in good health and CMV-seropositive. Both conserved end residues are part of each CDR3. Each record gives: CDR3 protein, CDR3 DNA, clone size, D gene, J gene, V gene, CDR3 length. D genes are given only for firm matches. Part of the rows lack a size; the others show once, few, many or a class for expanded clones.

CDR3 protein: CASRTGQGLYSNQPQHF
CDR3 DNA: TGTGCCAGTAGGACCGGACAGGGCCTATATAGCAATCAGCCCCAGCATTTT
clone size: .
D gene: TRBD1
J gene: TRBJ1-5
V gene: TRBV19
CDR3 length: 17

CDR3 protein: CASSQAIGGQGGEKLFF
CDR3 DNA: TGCGCCAGCAGCCAAGCAATCGGGGGACAGGGGGGCGAAAAACTGTTTTTT
clone size: few
D gene: TRBD1
J gene: TRBJ1-4
V gene: TRBV4-3
CDR3 length: 17

CDR3 protein: CASGQLEETQYF
CDR3 DNA: TGTGCCAGCGGCCAACTAGAAGAGACCCAGTACTTC
clone size: few
D gene: .
J gene: TRBJ2-5
V gene: TRBV7-9
CDR3 length: 12

CDR3 protein: CASSGIFSPLHF
CDR3 DNA: TGTGCCAGCAGCGGGATTTTTTCACCCCTCCACTTT
clone size: .
D gene: .
J gene: TRBJ1-6
V gene: TRBV25-1
CDR3 length: 12

CDR3 protein: CAWRPHSNTEAFF
CDR3 DNA: TGTGCCTGGAGGCCGCACTCGAACACTGAAGCTTTCTTT
clone size: .
D gene: .
J gene: TRBJ1-1
V gene: TRBV30
CDR3 length: 13

CDR3 protein: CASSLTSADTQYF
CDR3 DNA: TGTGCCAGCAGCTTGACTAGTGCAGATACGCAGTATTTT
clone size: .
D gene: .
J gene: TRBJ2-3
V gene: TRBV7-9
CDR3 length: 13

CDR3 protein: CASSIRGVLSEAFF
CDR3 DNA: TGTGCCAGTAGTATCAGGGGTGTTCTTTCTGAAGCTTTCTTT
clone size: .
D gene: .
J gene: TRBJ1-1
V gene: TRBV19
CDR3 length: 14

CDR3 protein: CASSFRGSNSPLHF
CDR3 DNA: TGTGCCAGCAGTTTCAGAGGGAGCAATTCACCCCTCCACTTT
clone size: .
D gene: .
J gene: TRBJ1-6
V gene: TRBV28
CDR3 length: 14

CDR3 protein: CASTETGRYEQYF
CDR3 DNA: TGTGCCAGCACCGAGACAGGGCGCTACGAGCAGTACTTC
clone size: .
D gene: TRBD1
J gene: TRBJ2-7
V gene: TRBV28
CDR3 length: 13

CDR3 protein: CASSSPGSGANVLTF
CDR3 DNA: TGTGCCAGCAGCTCCCCCGGGTCTGGGGCCAACGTCCTGACTTTC
clone size: .
D gene: .
J gene: TRBJ2-6
V gene: TRBV11-3
CDR3 length: 15

CDR3 protein: CASSFSGLAGETQYF
CDR3 DNA: TGTGCCAGCAGTTTCTCAGGACTAGCGGGCGAGACCCAGTACTTC
clone size: .
D gene: TRBD2
J gene: TRBJ2-5
V gene: TRBV27
CDR3 length: 15

CDR3 protein: CASSGTRRPYEQYF
CDR3 DNA: TGTGCCAGCTCGGGGACTAGAAGGCCCTACGAGCAGTACTTC
clone size: .
D gene: TRBD2
J gene: TRBJ2-7
V gene: TRBV18
CDR3 length: 14

CDR3 protein: CASNLRRSPGELFF
CDR3 DNA: TGTGCCAGTAACCTGAGGCGTAGTCCCGGGGAGCTGTTTTTT
clone size: .
D gene: .
J gene: TRBJ2-2
V gene: TRBV19
CDR3 length: 14

CDR3 protein: CAWRLGGYGELFF
CDR3 DNA: TGTGCCTGGAGGCTAGGGGGCTACGGGGAGCTGTTTTTT
clone size: .
D gene: TRBD1
J gene: TRBJ2-2
V gene: TRBV30
CDR3 length: 13

CDR3 protein: CASSLSGTEAFF
CDR3 DNA: TGTGCCAGCAGTTTGAGTGGCACTGAAGCTTTCTTT
clone size: .
D gene: .
J gene: TRBJ1-1
V gene: TRBV28
CDR3 length: 12

CDR3 protein: CASSEFGGANNEQFF
CDR3 DNA: TGCGCCAGCAGTGAATTCGGGGGGGCCAACAATGAGCAGTTCTTC
clone size: .
D gene: TRBD2
J gene: TRBJ2-1
V gene: TRBV10-1
CDR3 length: 15

CDR3 protein: CASTRGREAFF
CDR3 DNA: TGTGCCAGCACCCGGGGTCGTGAAGCTTTCTTT
clone size: .
D gene: .
J gene: TRBJ1-1
V gene: TRBV6-6
CDR3 length: 11

CDR3 protein: CASSPGQAGPFF
CDR3 DNA: TGTGCCAGCTCACCGGGACAGGCGGGACCTTTCTTT
clone size: .
D gene: TRBD1
J gene: TRBJ1-1
V gene: TRBV18
CDR3 length: 12

CDR3 protein: CASSRVDSSNIQYF
CDR3 DNA: TGTGCCAGTAGCAGAGTGGACAGCTCAAACATTCAGTACTTC
clone size: .
D gene: .
J gene: TRBJ2-4
V gene: TRBV19
CDR3 length: 14

CDR3 protein: CASSLRGGPGRKQYF
CDR3 DNA: TGTGCCAGCAGCTTAAGAGGGGGTCCGGGGCGAAAGCAGTACTTC
clone size: .
D gene: .
J gene: TRBJ2-7
V gene: TRBV7-2
CDR3 length: 15

CDR3 protein: CASSRGLAGPYEQYF
CDR3 DNA: TGTGCCAGCAGTCGCGGACTAGCGGGACCCTACGAGCAGTACTTC
clone size: .
D gene: TRBD2
J gene: TRBJ2-7
V gene: TRBV27
CDR3 length: 15

CDR3 protein: CSVRGGPLDRETQYF
CDR3 DNA: TGCAGCGTACGGGGGGGTCCTCTCGACCGAGAGACCCAGTACTTC
clone size: .
D gene: TRBD2
J gene: TRBJ2-5
V gene: TRBV29-1
CDR3 length: 15

CDR3 protein: CASRLQGTDTQYF
CDR3 DNA: TGTGCCAGCAGATTACAGGGTACAGATACGCAGTATTTT
clone size: .
D gene: .
J gene: TRBJ2-3
V gene: TRBV6-6
CDR3 length: 13

CDR3 protein: CASSPGQIAQYF
CDR3 DNA: TGTGCCAGCAGTCCTGGGCAAATCGCGCAGTACTTC
clone size: .
D gene: .
J gene: TRBJ2-5
V gene: TRBV27
CDR3 length: 12

CDR3 protein: CASSATTATNEKLFF
CDR3 DNA: TGTGCCAGCAGCGCGACGACAGCAACTAATGAAAAACTGTTTTTT
clone size: medium-sized
D gene: .
J gene: TRBJ1-4
V gene: TRBV9
CDR3 length: 15

CDR3 protein: CASSLGRGKNIQYF
CDR3 DNA: TGTGCCAGCAGCTTGGGAAGGGGGAAAAACATTCAGTACTTC
clone size: .
D gene: .
J gene: TRBJ2-4
V gene: TRBV5-4
CDR3 length: 14

CDR3 protein: CASSLARITDTQYF
CDR3 DNA: TGTGCCAGCAGTTTAGCCAGAATCACAGATACGCAGTATTTT
clone size: .
D gene: .
J gene: TRBJ2-3
V gene: TRBV27
CDR3 length: 14

CDR3 protein: CASTLQGRGSNTGELFF
CDR3 DNA: TGTGCCAGCACCCTCCAGGGCAGGGGTTCGAACACCGGGGAGCTGTTTTTT
clone size: .
D gene: .
J gene: TRBJ2-2
V gene: TRBV7-2
CDR3 length: 17

CDR3 protein: CASRTGTHTENYEQYF
CDR3 DNA: TGTGCCAGTAGAACCGGGACTCACACGGAAAACTACGAGCAGTACTTC
clone size: .
D gene: .
J gene: TRBJ2-7
V gene: TRBV19
CDR3 length: 16

CDR3 protein: CASSLQVGRGPYEQYF
CDR3 DNA: TGTGCCAGCAGCTTACAGGTAGGGAGGGGTCCCTACGAGCAGTACTTC
clone size: .
D gene: TRBD2
J gene: TRBJ2-7
V gene: TRBV7-9
CDR3 length: 16

CDR3 protein: CAISELNGYTF
CDR3 DNA: TGTGCCATCAGTGAGTTAAATGGCTACACCTTC
clone size: .
D gene: .
J gene: TRBJ1-2
V gene: TRBV10-3
CDR3 length: 11

CDR3 protein: CASSQPGQGFGTQYF
CDR3 DNA: TGTGCCAGCAGTCAGCCGGGACAGGGTTTCGGGACCCAGTACTTC
clone size: .
D gene: TRBD1
J gene: TRBJ2-5
V gene: TRBV28
CDR3 length: 15

CDR3 protein: CASSERDRSQETQYF
CDR3 DNA: TGCGCCAGCAGCGAGCGAGATAGGTCCCAAGAGACCCAGTACTTC
clone size: .
D gene: .
J gene: TRBJ2-5
V gene: TRBV4-1
CDR3 length: 15

CDR3 protein: CASSLDPSSYNEQFF
CDR3 DNA: TGTGCCAGCAGCTTAGACCCGAGCTCCTACAATGAGCAGTTCTTC
clone size: .
D gene: .
J gene: TRBJ2-1
V gene: TRBV11-2
CDR3 length: 15

CDR3 protein: CASSQDLGGINVWLGQYF
CDR3 DNA: TGCGCCAGCAGCCAAGATCTAGGAGGGATAAACGTCTGGCTCGGGCAGTATTTT
clone size: .
D gene: .
J gene: TRBJ2-3
V gene: TRBV4-3
CDR3 length: 18

CDR3 protein: CASSPAYNEQFF
CDR3 DNA: TGTGCCAGCAGCCCAGCCTACAATGAGCAGTTCTTC
clone size: .
D gene: .
J gene: TRBJ2-1
V gene: TRBV11-2
CDR3 length: 12

CDR3 protein: CASSIVAANTEAFF
CDR3 DNA: TGTGCCAGTAGTATCGTGGCGGCGAACACTGAAGCTTTCTTT
clone size: .
D gene: .
J gene: TRBJ1-1
V gene: TRBV19
CDR3 length: 14

CDR3 protein: CASSIMSQGNYGYTF
CDR3 DNA: TGTGCCAGTAGTATTATGTCCCAGGGCAACTATGGCTACACCTTC
clone size: .
D gene: .
J gene: TRBJ1-2
V gene: TRBV19
CDR3 length: 15

CDR3 protein: CASSFVNRPYEQYF
CDR3 DNA: TGTGCCAGCAGTTTTGTTAACAGACCCTACGAGCAGTACTTC
clone size: .
D gene: .
J gene: TRBJ2-7
V gene: TRBV28
CDR3 length: 14

CDR3 protein: CASSIAASGRNYNEQFF
CDR3 DNA: TGTGCCAGTAGTATTGCGGCTAGCGGGAGGAATTACAATGAGCAGTTCTTC
clone size: .
D gene: TRBD2
J gene: TRBJ2-1
V gene: TRBV19
CDR3 length: 17

CDR3 protein: CASSLIGEGPYGYTF
CDR3 DNA: TGCGCCAGCAGCTTGATCGGGGAGGGCCCCTATGGCTACACCTTC
clone size: few
D gene: .
J gene: TRBJ1-2
V gene: TRBV5-1
CDR3 length: 15